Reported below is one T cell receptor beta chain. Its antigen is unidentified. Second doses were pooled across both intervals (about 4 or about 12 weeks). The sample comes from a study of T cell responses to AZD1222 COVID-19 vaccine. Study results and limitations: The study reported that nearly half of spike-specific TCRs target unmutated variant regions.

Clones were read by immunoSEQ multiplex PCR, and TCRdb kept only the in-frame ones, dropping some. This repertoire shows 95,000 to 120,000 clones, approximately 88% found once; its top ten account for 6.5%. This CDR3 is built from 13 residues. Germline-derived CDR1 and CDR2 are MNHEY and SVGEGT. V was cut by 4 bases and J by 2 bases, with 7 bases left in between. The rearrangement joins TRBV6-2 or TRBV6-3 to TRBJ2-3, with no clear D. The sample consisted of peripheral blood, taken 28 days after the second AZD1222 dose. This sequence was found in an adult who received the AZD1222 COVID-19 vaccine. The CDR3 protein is CASSSKNTDTQYF. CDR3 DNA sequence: TGTGCCAGCAGTTCCAAGAACACAGATACGCAGTATTTT.